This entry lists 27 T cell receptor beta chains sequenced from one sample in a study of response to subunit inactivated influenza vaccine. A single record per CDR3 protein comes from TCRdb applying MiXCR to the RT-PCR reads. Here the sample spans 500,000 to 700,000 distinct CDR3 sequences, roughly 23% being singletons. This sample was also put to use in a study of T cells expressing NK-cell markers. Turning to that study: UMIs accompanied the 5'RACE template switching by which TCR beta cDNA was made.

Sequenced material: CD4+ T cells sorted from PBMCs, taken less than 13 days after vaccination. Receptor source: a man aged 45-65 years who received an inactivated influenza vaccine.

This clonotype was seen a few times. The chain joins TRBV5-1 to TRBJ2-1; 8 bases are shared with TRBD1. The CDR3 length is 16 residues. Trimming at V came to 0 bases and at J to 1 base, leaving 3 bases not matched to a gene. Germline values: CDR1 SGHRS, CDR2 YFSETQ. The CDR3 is CASSLGGTGSYNEQFF. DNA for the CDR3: TGCGCCAGCAGCTTGGGAGGGACAGGATCCTACAATGAGCAGTTCTTC.

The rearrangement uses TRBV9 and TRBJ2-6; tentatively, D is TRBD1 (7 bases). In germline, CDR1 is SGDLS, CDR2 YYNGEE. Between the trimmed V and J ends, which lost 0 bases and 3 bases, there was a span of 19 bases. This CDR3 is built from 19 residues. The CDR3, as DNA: TGTGCCAGCAGCGTAGAAGCGGGCGGAAGGGGGCTTGGGGCCAACGTCCTGACTTTC. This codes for CASSVEAGGRGLGANVLTF.

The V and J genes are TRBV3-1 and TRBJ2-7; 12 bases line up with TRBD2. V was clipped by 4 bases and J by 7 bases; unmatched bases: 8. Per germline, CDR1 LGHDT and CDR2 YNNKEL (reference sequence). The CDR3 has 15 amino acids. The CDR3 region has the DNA TGTGCCAGCAGCCGCGGACTAGCGGGAATGGGGGAGCAGTACTTC. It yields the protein CASSRGLAGMGEQYF.

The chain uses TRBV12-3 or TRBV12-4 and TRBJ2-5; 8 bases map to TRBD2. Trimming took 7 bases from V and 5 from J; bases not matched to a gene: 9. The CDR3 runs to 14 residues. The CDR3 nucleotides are TGTGCCAGCAAACTAGCGGACTTGGGGGAGACCCAGTACTTC. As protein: CASKLADLGETQYF.

The CDR3 DNA follows: TGTGCCAGCAGTTATGGGCGGGAGAGGGCTGAGCAGTTCTTC. Translation: CASSYGRERAEQFF. The chain joins TRBV6-2 or TRBV6-3 to TRBJ2-1; 7 nucleotides align to TRBD2. This CDR3 has 14 residues. The germline gives CDR1 MNHEY, CDR2 SVGEGT. The V segment lost 3 bases and the J segment 9 bases; nucleotides outside the gene matches: 8.

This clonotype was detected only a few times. CDR3: CASKVTFGGLETQYF. The CDR3 nucleotides are TGCGCCAGCAAGGTCACATTTGGGGGCTTGGAGACCCAGTACTTC. The chain carries TRBV5-1 and TRBJ2-5; maybe TRBD1 (6 bases). CDR1 and CDR2 from the germline V gene are SGHRS and YFSETQ. Trimming took 6 bases from V and 5 from J, leaving 20 bases between them. The CDR3 extends over 15 amino acids.

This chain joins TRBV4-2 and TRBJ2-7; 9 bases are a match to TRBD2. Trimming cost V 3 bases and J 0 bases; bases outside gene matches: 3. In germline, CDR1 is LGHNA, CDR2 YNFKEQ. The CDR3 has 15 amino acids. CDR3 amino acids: CASSQWTSVSYEQYF. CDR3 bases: TGTGCCAGCAGCCAGTGGACTAGCGTCTCCTACGAGCAGTACTTC.

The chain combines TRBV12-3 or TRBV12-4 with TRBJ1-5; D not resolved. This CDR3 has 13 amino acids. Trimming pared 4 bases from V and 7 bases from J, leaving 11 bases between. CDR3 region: CASSSAFLQPQHF. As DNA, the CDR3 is TGTGCCAGCAGTTCCGCGTTTTTACAGCCCCAGCATTTT.

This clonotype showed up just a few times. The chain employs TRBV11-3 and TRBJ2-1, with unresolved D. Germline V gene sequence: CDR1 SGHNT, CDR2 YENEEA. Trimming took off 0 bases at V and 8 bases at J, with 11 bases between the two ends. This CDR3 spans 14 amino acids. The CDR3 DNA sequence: TGTGCCAGCAGCTTAGATCCCCATAGTGATGAGCAGTTCTTC. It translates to CASSLDPHSDEQFF.

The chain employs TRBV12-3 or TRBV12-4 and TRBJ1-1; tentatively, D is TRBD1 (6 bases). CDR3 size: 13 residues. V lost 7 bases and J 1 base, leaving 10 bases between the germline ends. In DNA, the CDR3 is TGTGCCAGCATCCCGGACAGGAACACTGAAGCTTTCTTT. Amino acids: CASIPDRNTEAFF.

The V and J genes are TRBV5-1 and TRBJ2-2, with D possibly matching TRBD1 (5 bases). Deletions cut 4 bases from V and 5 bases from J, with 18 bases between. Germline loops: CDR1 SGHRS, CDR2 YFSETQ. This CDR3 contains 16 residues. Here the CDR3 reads CASSAERGAFTGELFF. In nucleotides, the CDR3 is TGCGCCAGCAGCGCAGAAAGGGGCGCGTTTACCGGGGAGCTGTTTTTT.

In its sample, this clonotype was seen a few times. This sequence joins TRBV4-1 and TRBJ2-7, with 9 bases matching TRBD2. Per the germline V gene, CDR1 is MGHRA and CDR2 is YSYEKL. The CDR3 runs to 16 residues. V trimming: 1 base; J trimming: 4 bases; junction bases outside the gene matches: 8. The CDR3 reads CASSQAGLAGLYEQYF. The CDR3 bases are TGCGCCAGCAGCCAAGCCGGCCTAGCGGGACTTTACGAGCAGTACTTC.

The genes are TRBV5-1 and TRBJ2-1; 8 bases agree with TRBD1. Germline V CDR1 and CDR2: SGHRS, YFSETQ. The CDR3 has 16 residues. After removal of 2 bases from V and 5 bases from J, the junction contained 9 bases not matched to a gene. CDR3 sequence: CASSFRGHVLDNEQFF. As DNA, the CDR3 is TGCGCCAGCAGCTTCAGGGGGCATGTTTTGGACAATGAGCAGTTCTTC.

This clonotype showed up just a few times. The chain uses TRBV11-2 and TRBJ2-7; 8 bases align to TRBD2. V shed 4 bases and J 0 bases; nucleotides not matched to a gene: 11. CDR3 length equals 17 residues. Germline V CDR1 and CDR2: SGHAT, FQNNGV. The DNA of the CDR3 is TGTGCCAGCAGCTCCACGGGAGGGGGTCCCAGCTCCTACGAGCAGTACTTC. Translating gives CASSSTGGGPSSYEQYF.

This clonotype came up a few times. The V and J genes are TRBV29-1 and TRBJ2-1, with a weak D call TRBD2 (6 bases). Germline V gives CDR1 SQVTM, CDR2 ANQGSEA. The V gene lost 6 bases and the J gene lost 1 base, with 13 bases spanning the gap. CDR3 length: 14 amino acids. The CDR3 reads CSVEGGNSYNEQFF. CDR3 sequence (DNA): TGCAGCGTCGAGGGCGGGAATTCCTACAATGAGCAGTTCTTC.

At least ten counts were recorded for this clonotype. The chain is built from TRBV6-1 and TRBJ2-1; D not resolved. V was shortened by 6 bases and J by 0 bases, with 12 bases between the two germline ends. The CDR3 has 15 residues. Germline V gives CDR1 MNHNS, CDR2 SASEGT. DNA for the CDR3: TGTGCCAGCAGCCCCGGGTTTCGCTCCTACAATGAGCAGTTCTTC. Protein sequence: CASSPGFRSYNEQFF.

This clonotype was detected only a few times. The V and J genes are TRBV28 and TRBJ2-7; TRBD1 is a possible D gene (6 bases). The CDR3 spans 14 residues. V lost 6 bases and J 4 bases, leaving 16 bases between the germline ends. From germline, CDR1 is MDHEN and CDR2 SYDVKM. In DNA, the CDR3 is TGTGCCAGCAGACCCCCGGGACAAGGTTACGAGCAGTACTTC. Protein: CASRPPGQGYEQYF.

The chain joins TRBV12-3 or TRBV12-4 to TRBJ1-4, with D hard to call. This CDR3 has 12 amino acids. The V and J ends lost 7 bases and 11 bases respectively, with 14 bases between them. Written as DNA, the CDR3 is TGTGCCAGCACCCTCGGCAAGGCTAAACTGTTTTTT. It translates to CASTLGKAKLFF.

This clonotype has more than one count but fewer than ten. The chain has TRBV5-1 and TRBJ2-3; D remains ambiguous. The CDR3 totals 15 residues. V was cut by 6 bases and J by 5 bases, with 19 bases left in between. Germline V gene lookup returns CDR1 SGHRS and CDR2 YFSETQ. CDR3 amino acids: CASINNAGVLDTQYF. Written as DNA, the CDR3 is TGCGCCAGCATAAATAACGCTGGCGTTTTAGATACGCAGTATTTT.

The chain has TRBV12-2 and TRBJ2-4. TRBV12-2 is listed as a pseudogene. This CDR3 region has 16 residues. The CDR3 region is CASRLPLRVTKNIQYF. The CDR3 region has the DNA TGTGCAAGTCGCTTACCCTTACGGGTGACCAAAAACATTCAGTACTTC.

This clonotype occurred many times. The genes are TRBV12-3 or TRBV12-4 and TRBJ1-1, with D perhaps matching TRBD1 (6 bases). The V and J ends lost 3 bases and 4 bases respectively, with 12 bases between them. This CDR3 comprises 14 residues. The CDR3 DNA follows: TGTGCCAGCAGTTTCGGACAGTTGGGCACTGAAGCTTTCTTT. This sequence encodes CASSFGQLGTEAFF.

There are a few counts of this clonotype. CDR3 in amino acids: CASSQDLSGGDTQYF. The CDR3 DNA is TGCGCCAGCAGCCAAGATCTTAGCGGAGGAGATACGCAGTATTTT. J is TRBJ2-3 and V is TRBV4-3; the D gene is possibly TRBD2 (6 bases). V lost 0 bases and J 5 bases, leaving 12 bases between the germline ends. Germline V gives CDR1 LGHNA, CDR2 YSLEER. CDR3 size: 15 residues.

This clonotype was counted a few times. In nucleotides, the CDR3 is TGTGCCAGTAGTTTTGGGGACAGGCTCTTCAATGAAAAACTGTTTTTT. It encodes CASSFGDRLFNEKLFF. The chain combines TRBV19 with TRBJ1-4; TRBD1 agrees at 8 bases. This CDR3 is built from 16 residues. CDR1 and CDR2 (germline): LNHDA, SQIVND (reference sequence). V shed 5 bases and J 5 bases; nucleotides not matched to a gene: 10.

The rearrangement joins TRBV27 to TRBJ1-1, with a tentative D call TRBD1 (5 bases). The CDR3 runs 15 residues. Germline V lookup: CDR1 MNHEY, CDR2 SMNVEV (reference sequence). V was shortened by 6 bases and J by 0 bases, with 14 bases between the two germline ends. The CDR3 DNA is TGTGCCAGCAGACAAGGAGTGGGGGTGAACACTGAAGCTTTCTTT. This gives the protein CASRQGVGVNTEAFF.

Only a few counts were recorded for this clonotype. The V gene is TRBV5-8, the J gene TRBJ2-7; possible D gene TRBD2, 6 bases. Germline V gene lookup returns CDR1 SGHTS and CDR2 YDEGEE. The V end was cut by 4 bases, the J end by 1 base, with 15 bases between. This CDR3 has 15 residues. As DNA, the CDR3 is TGTGCCAGCAGCAATCCGGGACTGACATCCTACGAGCAGTACTTC. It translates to CASSNPGLTSYEQYF. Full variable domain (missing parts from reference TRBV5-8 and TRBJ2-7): EAGVTQSPTHLIKTRGQQATLRCSPISGHTSVYWYQQALGLGLQFLLWYDEGEERNRGNFPPRFSGRQFPNYSSELNVNALELEDSALYLCASSNPGLTSYEQYFGPGTRLTVT.

As DNA, the CDR3 is TGTGCCAGCAAACCAGAGGACTTCCAAGAGACCCAGTACTTC. Protein product: CASKPEDFQETQYF. V and J are TRBV9 and TRBJ2-5; possible D gene TRBD2, 5 bases. CDR3 length equals 14 residues. Germline CDR1 and CDR2: SGDLS and YYNGEE. The V end was cut by 6 bases, the J end by 1 base, with 13 bases between.

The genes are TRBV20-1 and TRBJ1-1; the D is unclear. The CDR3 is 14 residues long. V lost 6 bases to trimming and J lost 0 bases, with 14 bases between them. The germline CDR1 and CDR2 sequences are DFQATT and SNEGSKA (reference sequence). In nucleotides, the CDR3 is TGCAGTGCCCAAGAGAACCGACTGAACACTGAAGCTTTCTTT. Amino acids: CSAQENRLNTEAFF.